This T cell receptor beta chain was documented in a study of blood T cells in healthy people across ages. This CDR3 spans 12 amino acids. V lost 5 bases to trimming and J lost 4 bases, with 9 bases between them. Primers used in a second PCR of roughly 6 to 11 cycles were a sample-barcoded 5' primer and a J-beta primer mix. Each sample provided no less than 2.5 million CDR3-containing paired-end reads. TCRdb processed the 5' RACE reads anew with MiXCR; each CDR3 protein has one entry. Among roughly 550,000 distinct CDR3 sequences listed, less than 25% were seen once. This clonotype showed up just once. This same sample was also taken into another study, of T cells of mothers and their children.

What was sequenced was blood. This chain joins TRBV12-3 or TRBV12-4 and TRBJ2-7, with no clear D. This clonotype was sampled from a boy younger than 18 in good health. The CDR3 DNA is TGTGCCAGCAGTACCATCTCATACGAGCAGTACTTC. This gives the protein CASSTISYEQYF.